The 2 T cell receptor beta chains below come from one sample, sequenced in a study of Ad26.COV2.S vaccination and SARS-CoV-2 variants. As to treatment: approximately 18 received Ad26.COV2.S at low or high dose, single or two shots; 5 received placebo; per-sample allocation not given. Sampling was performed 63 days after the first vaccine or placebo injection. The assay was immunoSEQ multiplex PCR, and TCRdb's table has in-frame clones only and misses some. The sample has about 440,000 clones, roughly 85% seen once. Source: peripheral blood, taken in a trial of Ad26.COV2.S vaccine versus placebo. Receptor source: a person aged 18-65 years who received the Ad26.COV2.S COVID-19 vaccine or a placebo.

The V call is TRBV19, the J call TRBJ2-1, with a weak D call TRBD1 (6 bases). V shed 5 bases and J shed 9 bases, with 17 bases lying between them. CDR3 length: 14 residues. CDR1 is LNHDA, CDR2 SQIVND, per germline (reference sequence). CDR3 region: CASSSRGDPPEQFF. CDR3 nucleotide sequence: TGTGCCAGTAGTTCCAGGGGAGACCCCCCTGAGCAGTTCTTC.

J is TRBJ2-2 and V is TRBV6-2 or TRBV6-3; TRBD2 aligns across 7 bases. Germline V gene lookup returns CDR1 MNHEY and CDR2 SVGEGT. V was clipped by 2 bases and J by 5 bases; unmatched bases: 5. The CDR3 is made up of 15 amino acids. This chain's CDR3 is CASSYLAARTGELFF. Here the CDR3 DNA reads TGTGCCAGCAGTTACCTAGCGGCAAGAACCGGGGAGCTGTTTTTT.